This T cell receptor beta chain was profiled in a study of T cell responses to AZD1222 COVID-19 vaccine. Whole-study findings and limits: Repertoire sampling happened only post peak T cell response. White British ancestry dominated among donors, who included more females, and clonal diversity was possibly underestimated.

With regard to this clone: Antigen unknown.

The ends lost 5 bases at V and 3 bases at J; junction bases unmatched: 14. The germline V gene has CDR1 SEHNR and CDR2 FQNEAQ (reference sequence). CDR3 length equals 17 residues. Sequenced by immunoSEQ multiplex PCR; TCRdb stores in-frame clones only, minus some. The sample has more than 150,000 clones, 75% to 90% seen once. The rearrangement uses TRBV7-9 and TRBJ2-7, with TRBD1 identical over 9 bases. Source: peripheral blood, taken on day 0 of MenACWY control vaccination. The sequence was obtained from an adult in good health. The CDR3, as DNA: TGTGCCAGCAGCGAAGACGGGACAGGGAAGAATGTCTACGAGCAGTACTTC. This translates into CASSEDGTGKNVYEQYF.